The 6 T cell receptor beta chains presented below share a single source sample, sequenced in a study of post-analysis software for immune sequencing data. Study results and limitations: About five TRBV segments, including TRBV5-6, TRBV5-1 and TRBV20-1, were more frequent in patients than controls.

TCR beta cDNA libraries included unique molecular identifiers. TCRdb called the PCR reads again in MiXCR, with one record for every CDR3 protein. The table shows a few hundred thousand distinct CDR3 sequences, with under 40% occurring only once. These receptors have no identified antigens. The specimen sequenced was blood. Source of these receptors: a girl aged 2 to 17 with multiple sclerosis.

This clonotype was recorded a few times. The chain uses TRBV6-6 and TRBJ1-5, with unresolved D. The CDR3 is made up of 14 amino acids. V was shortened by 0 bases and J by 6 bases, with 9 bases between the two germline ends. The germline V gene has CDR1 MNHNY and CDR2 SVGAGI (reference sequence). CDR3: CASSYSSGGQPQHF. CDR3 nucleotides: TGTGCCAGCAGTTACTCGAGTGGAGGTCAGCCCCAGCATTTT.

The chain uses TRBV10-3 and TRBJ2-7; 12 nucleotides align to TRBD1. CDR1 is ENHRY and CDR2 is SYGVKD in the germline V gene. This CDR3 is built from 16 residues. Trimming cost V 3 bases and J 3 bases; bases outside gene matches: 6. Written as DNA, the CDR3 is TGTGCCATCAGTGACCCGGGACAGGGGGCTGTCTACGAGCAGTACTTC. Translated, it gives CAISDPGQGAVYEQYF.

As DNA, the CDR3 is TGTGCCAGCAGCCCAAGACCGACCAACTACAATGAGCAGTTCTTC. Translated, it gives CASSPRPTNYNEQFF. The chain joins TRBV11-1 to TRBJ2-1; D remains ambiguous. CDR1 SGHAT and CDR2 FQDESV come from the germline V gene (reference sequence). The CDR3 covers 15 residues. Trimming shortened V by 5 bases and J by 3 bases, and 14 bases separated the two germline ends.

This clonotype was found a few times. The chain couples TRBV2 to TRBJ2-1; 10 bases align to TRBD2. In germline, CDR1 is SNHLY, CDR2 FYNNEI. The CDR3 length is 15 residues. V was pared by 7 bases and J by 1 base, with 4 bases of the junction left unmatched. CDR3 coding DNA: TGTGCCAGCAACCCACTAGCGGGATCCTACAATGAGCAGTTCTTC. This gives the protein CASNPLAGSYNEQFF.

This sequence joins TRBV7-3 and TRBJ2-5, with 14 bases matching TRBD2. The V gene's germline CDR1 is SGHTA and CDR2 FQGTGA. V dropped 3 bases and J dropped 7; count of bases not matched to a gene: 13. CDR3 length equals 18 residues. The CDR3: CASSLQPRGLAGGGTQYF. The CDR3 DNA follows: TGTGCCAGCAGCTTGCAACCGCGTGGACTAGCGGGGGGAGGGACCCAGTACTTC.

The chain couples TRBV5-1 to TRBJ1-2, with D perhaps TRBD1 (5 bases). V shed 6 bases and J shed 0 bases, with 12 bases lying between them. The CDR3 runs to 14 residues. Germline CDR1 is SGHRS and CDR2 is YFSETQ. The CDR3 spells CASMHDSANYGYTF. The CDR3, as DNA: TGCGCCAGCATGCATGACAGTGCTAACTATGGCTACACCTTC.